Sequencing of this T cell receptor beta chain was carried out in a study of cytomegalovirus exposure and HLA in healthy donors. Regarding the study as a whole: It was assumed in the presence/absence analyses that sequencing depth was roughly uniform across donors. Productive status was seen about 87% or about 30% of the time for most TCR beta V segments in an earlier analysis. According to the study, roughly 160 TCR beta chains were cytomegalovirus-associated.

This PCR relied on a set of 60 Vbeta primers and 13 Jbeta primers. Using immunoSEQ multiplex PCR, the repertoire was profiled, and TCRdb retains in-frame clones only, with some absent. This sample has roughly 130,000 clones, with more than 80% found just once. On this clone: The antigen is unknown.

The CDR3 extends over 15 amino acids. The V end lost 3 bases, the J end lost 5 bases, and 14 bases lay between the germline ends. Germline V lookup: CDR1 MNHEY, CDR2 SMNVEV (reference sequence). The sequence came from a man younger than 40 in good health and CMV-seronegative. The genes are TRBV27 and TRBJ2-1, with D tentatively TRBD1 (5 bases). Sequenced sample: PBMCs. The CDR3 spells CASSFLSAGNNEQFF. CDR3 coding DNA: TGTGCCAGCAGTTTTCTGTCGGCAGGGAACAATGAGCAGTTCTTC.